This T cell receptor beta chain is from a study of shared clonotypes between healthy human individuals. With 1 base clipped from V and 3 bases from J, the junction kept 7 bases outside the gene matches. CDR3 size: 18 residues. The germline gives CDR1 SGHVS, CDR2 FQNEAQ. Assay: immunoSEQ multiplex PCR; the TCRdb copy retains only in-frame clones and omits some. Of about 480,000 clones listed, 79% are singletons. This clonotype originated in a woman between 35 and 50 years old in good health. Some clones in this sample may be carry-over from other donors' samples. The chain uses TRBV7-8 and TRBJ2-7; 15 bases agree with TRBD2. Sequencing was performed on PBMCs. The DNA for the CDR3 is TGTGCCAGCAGCTTAGTCCCGGGACTAGCGGGAGGCGGCTACGAGCAGTACTTC. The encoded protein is CASSLVPGLAGGGYEQYF.